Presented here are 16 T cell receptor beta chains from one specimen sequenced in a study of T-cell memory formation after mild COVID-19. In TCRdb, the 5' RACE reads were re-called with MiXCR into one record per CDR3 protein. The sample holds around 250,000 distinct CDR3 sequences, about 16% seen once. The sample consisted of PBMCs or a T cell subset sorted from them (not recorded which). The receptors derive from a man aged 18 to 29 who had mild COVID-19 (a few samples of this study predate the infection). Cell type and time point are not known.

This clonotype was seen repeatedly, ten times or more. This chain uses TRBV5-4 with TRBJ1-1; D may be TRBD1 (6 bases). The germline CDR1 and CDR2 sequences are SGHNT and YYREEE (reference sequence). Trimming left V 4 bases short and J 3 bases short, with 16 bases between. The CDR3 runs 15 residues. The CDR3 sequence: CASSDWTAKHTEAFF. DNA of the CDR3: TGTGCCAGCAGCGATTGGACAGCTAAGCACACTGAAGCTTTCTTT. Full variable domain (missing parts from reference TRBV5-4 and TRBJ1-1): ETGVTQSPTHLIKTRGQQVTLRCSSQSGHNTVSWYQQALGQGPQFIFQYYREEENGRGNFPPRFSGLQFPNYSSELNVNALELDDSALYLCASSDWTAKHTEAFFGQGTRLTVV.

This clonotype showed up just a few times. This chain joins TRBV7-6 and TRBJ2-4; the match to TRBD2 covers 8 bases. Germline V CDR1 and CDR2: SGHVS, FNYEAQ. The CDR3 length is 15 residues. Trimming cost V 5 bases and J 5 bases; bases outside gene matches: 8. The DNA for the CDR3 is TGTGCCAGCAGCAGCCGGGGGGGGGAGGAAAACATTCAGTACTTC. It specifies CASSSRGGEENIQYF. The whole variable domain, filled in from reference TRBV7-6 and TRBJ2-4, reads GAGVSQSPRYKVTKRGQDVALRCDPISGHVSLYWYRQALGQGPEFLTYFNYEAQQDKSGLPNDRFSAERPEGSISTLTIQRTEQRDSAMYRCASSSRGGEENIQYFGAGTRLSVL.

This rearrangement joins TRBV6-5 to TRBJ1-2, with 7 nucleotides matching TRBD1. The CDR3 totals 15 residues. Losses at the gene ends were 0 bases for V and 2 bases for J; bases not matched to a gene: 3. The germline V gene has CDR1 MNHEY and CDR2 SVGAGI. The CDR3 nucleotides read TGTGCCAGCAGTTACTCACAGGGGATGAACTATGGCTACACCTTC. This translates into CASSYSQGMNYGYTF.

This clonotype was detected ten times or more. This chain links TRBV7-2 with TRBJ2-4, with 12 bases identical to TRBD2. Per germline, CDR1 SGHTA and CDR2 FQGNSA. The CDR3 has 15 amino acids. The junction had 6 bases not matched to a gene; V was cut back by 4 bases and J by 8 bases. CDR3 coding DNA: TGTGCCAGCAGCTCTAGCGGGGGGGCCTTTTACATTCAGTACTTC. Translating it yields CASSSSGGAFYIQYF.

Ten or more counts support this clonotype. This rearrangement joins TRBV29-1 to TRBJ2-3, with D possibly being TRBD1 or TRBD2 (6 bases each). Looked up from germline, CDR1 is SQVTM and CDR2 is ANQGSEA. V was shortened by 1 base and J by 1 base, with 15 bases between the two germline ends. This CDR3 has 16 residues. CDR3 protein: CSVEAGAGTRTDTQYF. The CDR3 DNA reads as TGCAGCGTTGAAGCGGGGGCAGGAACCCGCACAGATACGCAGTATTTT.

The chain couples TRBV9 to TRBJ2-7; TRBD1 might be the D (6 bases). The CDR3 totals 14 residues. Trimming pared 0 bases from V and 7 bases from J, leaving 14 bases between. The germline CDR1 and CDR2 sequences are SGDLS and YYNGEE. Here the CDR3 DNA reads TGTGCCAGCAGCGTAGAACAGGGACGTGGGGAGCAGTACTTC. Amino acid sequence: CASSVEQGRGEQYF.

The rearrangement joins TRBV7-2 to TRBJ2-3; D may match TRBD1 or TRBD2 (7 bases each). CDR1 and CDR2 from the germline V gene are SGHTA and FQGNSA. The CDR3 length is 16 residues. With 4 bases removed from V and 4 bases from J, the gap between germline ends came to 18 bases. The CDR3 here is CASSSQGGGTPDTQYF. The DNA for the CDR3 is TGTGCCAGCAGCTCTCAGGGGGGGGGCACCCCAGATACGCAGTATTTT.

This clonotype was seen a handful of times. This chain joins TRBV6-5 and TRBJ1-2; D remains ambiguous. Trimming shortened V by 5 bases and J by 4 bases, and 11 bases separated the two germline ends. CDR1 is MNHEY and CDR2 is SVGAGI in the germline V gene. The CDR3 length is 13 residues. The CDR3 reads CASSHSGSYGYTF. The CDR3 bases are TGTGCCAGCAGTCATTCCGGGAGCTATGGCTACACCTTC.

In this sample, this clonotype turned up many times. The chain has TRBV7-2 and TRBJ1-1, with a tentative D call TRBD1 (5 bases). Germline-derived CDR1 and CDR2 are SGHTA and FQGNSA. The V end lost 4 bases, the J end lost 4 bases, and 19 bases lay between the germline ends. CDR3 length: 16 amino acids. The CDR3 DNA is TGTGCCAGCAGCTATGACGGACGGGGGAGCGGCACTGAAGCTTTCTTT. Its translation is CASSYDGRGSGTEAFF.

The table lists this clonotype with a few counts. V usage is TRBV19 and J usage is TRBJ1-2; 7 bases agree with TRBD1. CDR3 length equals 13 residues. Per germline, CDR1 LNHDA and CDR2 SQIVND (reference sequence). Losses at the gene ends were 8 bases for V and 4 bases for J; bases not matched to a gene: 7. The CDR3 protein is CASYTGTAYGYTF. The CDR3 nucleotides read TGTGCCAGTTACACCGGGACAGCCTATGGCTACACCTTC.

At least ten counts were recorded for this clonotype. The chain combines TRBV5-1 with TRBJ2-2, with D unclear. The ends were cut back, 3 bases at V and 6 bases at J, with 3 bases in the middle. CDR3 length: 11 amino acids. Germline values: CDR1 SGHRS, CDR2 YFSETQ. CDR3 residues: CASSSPGELFF. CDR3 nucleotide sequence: TGCGCCAGCAGCTCGCCCGGGGAGCTGTTTTTT. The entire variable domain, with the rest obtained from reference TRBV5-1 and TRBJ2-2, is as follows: KAGVTQTPRYLIKTRGQQVTLSCSPISGHRSVSWYQQTPGQGLQFLFEYFSETQRNKGNFPGRFSGRQFSNSRSEMNVSTLELGDSALYLCASSSPGELFFGEGSRLTVL.

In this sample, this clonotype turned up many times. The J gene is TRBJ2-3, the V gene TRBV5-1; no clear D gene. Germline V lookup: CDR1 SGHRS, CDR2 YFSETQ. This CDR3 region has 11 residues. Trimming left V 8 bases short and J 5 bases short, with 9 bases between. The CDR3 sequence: CASSGGDTQYF. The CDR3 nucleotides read TGCGCCAGTAGTGGTGGAGATACGCAGTATTTT.

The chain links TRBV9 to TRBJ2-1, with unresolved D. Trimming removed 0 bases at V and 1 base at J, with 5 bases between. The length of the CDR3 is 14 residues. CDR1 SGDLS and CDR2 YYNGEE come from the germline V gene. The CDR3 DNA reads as TGTGCCAGCAGCGTAGAATGGTCCTACAATGAGCAGTTCTTC. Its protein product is CASSVEWSYNEQFF. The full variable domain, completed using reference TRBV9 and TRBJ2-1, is DSGVTQTPKHLITATGQRVTLRCSPRSGDLSVYWYQQSLDQGLQFLIQYYNGEERAKGNILERFSAQQFPDLHSELNLSSLELGDSALYFCASSVEWSYNEQFFGPGTRLTVL.

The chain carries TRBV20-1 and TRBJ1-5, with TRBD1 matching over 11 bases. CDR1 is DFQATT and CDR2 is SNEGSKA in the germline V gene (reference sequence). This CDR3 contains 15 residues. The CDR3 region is CSVGTGGPPSQPQHF. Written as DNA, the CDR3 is TGCAGCGTCGGGACAGGGGGTCCCCCTTCTCAGCCCCAGCATTTT.

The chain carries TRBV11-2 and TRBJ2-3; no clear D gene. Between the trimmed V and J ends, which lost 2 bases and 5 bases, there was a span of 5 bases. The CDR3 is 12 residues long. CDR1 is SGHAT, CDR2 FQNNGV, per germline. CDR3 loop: CASSLSVDTQYF. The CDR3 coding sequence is TGTGCCAGCAGCTTAAGCGTAGATACGCAGTATTTT.

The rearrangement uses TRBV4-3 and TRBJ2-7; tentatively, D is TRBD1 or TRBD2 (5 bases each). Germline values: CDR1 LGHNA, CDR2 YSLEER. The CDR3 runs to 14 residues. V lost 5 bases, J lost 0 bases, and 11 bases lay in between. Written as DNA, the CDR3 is TGCGCCAGCAGCGAGGGGCCCGGCTCCTACGAGCAGTACTTC. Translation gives CASSEGPGSYEQYF.